This T cell receptor (beta chain) was observed in a study of T cells in Graves' hyperthyroidism and ophthalmopathy. The V end was cut by 4 bases, the J end by 7 bases, with 14 bases between. Germline-derived CDR1 and CDR2 are SGHTA and FQGTGA. The CDR3 is made up of 13 amino acids. The CDR3 regions of TCR beta were amplified from RNA transcripts. HTBI primers were used for first-round RT-PCR of the TCR CDR3. TCRdb used MiXCR to reprocess the multiplex PCR reads, holding one entry per CDR3 protein. The repertoire holds a few hundred thousand distinct CDR3 sequences, around 14% seen once, with less than 9.5% in the top ten. Together with thyroid ultrasound, orbital computed tomography, serum thyroxine and TRAb, clinical symptoms were used for diagnoses.

The sequenced material came from blood. The clonotype originates from a woman in her 30s with Graves' hyperthyroidism. The chain couples TRBV7-3 to TRBJ2-7; no definite D call. CDR3 nucleotides: TGTGCCAGCAGCTCGGATTTTGGACGGGAGCAGTACTTC. It codes for CASSSDFGREQYF.